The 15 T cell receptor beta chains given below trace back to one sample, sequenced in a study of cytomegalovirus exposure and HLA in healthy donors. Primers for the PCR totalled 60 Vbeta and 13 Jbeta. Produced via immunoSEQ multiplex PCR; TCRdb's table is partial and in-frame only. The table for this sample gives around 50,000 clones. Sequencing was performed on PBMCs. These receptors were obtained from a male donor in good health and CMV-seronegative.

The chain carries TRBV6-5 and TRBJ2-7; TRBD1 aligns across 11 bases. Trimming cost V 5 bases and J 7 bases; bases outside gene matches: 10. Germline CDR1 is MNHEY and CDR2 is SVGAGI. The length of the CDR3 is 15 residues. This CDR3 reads CASSRGDRGVWEQYF. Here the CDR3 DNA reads TGTGCCAGCAGTCGGGGGGACAGGGGGGTTTGGGAGCAGTACTTC.

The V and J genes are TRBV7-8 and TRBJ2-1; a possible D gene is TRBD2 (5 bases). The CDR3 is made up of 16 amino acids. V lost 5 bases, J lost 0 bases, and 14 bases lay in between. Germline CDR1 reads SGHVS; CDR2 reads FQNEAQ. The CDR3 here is CASSPEPGSSYNEQFF. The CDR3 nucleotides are TGTGCCAGCAGCCCAGAACCGGGAAGCTCCTACAATGAGCAGTTCTTC. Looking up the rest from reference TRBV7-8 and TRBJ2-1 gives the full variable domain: GAGVSQSPRYKVAKRGQDVALRCDPISGHVSLFWYQQALGQGPEFLTYFQNEAQLDKSGLPSDRFFAERPEGSVSTLKIQRTQQEDSAVYLCASSPEPGSSYNEQFFGPGTRLTVL.

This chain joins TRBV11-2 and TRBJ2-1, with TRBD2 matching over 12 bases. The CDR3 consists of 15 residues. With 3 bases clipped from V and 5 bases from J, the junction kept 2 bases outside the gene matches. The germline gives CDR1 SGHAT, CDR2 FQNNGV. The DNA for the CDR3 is TGTGCCAGCAGCTTCGGACTAGCGGGGAACAATGAGCAGTTCTTC. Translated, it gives CASSFGLAGNNEQFF.

CDR3 coding DNA: TGTGCCAGTAGCCCTGGGGAGACAGGTAGCAATCAGCCCCAGCATTTT. Residues: CASSPGETGSNQPQHF. V gene TRBV19 combines with J gene TRBJ1-5; D may be TRBD1 (6 bases). This CDR3 region has 16 residues. Trimming cost V 6 bases and J 0 bases, with 15 bases left between them. Germline CDR1 is LNHDA and CDR2 is SQIVND (reference sequence).

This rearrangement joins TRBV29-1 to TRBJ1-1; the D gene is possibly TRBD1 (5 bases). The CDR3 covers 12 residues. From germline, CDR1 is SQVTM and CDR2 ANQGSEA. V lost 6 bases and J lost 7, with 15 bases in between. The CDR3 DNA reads TGCAGCGTCCGAAAAGGGGCAGATGAAGCTTTCTTT. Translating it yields CSVRKGADEAFF.

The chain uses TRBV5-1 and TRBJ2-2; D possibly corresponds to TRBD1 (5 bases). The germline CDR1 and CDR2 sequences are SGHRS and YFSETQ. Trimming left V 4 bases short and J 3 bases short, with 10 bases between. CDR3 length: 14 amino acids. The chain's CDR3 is CASSLGQDTGELFF. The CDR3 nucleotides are TGCGCCAGCAGCCTCGGACAAGACACCGGGGAGCTGTTTTTT.

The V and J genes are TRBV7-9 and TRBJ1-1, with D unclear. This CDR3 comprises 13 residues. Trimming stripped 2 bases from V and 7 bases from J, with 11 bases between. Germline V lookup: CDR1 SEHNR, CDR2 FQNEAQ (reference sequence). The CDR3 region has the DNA TGTGCCAGCAGCTTACTAATCGAGAATGAAGCTTTCTTT. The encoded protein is CASSLLIENEAFF. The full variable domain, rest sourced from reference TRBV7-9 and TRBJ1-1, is DTGVSQNPRHKITKRGQNVTFRCDPISEHNRLYWYRQTLGQGPEFLTYFQNEAQLEKSRLLSDRFSAERPKGSFSTLEIQRTEQGDSAMYLCASSLLIENEAFFGQGTRLTVV.

CDR3 nucleotides: TGTGCCAGCAGCGCCGGGACAGGGGATCTCTATGGCTACACCTTC. It translates to CASSAGTGDLYGYTF. V gene TRBV6-5 combines with J gene TRBJ1-2; the match to TRBD1 covers 10 bases. With V trimmed by 6 bases and J by 4 bases, 8 bases remained unmatched. The CDR3 is made up of 15 amino acids. From germline, CDR1 is MNHEY and CDR2 SVGAGI.

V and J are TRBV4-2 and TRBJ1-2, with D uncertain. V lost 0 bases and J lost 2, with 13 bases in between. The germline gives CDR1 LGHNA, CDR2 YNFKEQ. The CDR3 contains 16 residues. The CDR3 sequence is CASSQDSAPRNYGYTF. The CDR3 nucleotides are TGTGCCAGCAGCCAAGATAGCGCACCCAGGAACTATGGCTACACCTTC.

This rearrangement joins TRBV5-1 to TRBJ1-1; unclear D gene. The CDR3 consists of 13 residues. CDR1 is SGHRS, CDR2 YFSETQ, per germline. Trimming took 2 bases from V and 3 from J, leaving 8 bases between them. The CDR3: CASSLSGYTEAFF. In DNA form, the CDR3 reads TGCGCCAGCAGCTTATCGGGATACACTGAAGCTTTCTTT.

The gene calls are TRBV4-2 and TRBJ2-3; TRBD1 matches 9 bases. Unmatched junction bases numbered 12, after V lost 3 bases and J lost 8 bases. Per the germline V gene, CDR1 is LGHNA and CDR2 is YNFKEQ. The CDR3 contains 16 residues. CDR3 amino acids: CASSHTGTGKPGTQYF. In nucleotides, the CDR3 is TGTGCCAGCAGCCACACCGGGACAGGGAAGCCAGGTACGCAGTATTTT.

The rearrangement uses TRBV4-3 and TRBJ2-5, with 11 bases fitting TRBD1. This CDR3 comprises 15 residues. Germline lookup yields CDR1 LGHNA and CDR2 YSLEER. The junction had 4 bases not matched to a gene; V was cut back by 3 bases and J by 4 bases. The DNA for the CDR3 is TGCGCCAGCAGCCAGAGGACAGGGGGCGGAGAGACCCAGTACTTC. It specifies CASSQRTGGGETQYF.

The CDR3 bases are TGTGCCAGCAGTTCACGACAGGGGGCCAACTATGGCTACACCTTC. This encodes CASSSRQGANYGYTF. V is TRBV6-5 and J is TRBJ1-2, with 10 bases that match TRBD1. The CDR3 contains 15 residues. V was clipped by 4 bases and J by 2 bases; unmatched bases: 4. Looked up from germline, CDR1 is MNHEY and CDR2 is SVGAGI.

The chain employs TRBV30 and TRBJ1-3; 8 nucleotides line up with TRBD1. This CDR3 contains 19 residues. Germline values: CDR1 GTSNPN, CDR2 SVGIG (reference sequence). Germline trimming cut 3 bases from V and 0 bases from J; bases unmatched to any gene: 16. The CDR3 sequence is CAWSLLNGQGPLSGNTIYF. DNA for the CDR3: TGTGCCTGGAGCCTCCTCAACGGACAGGGCCCCCTCTCTGGAAACACCATATATTTT.

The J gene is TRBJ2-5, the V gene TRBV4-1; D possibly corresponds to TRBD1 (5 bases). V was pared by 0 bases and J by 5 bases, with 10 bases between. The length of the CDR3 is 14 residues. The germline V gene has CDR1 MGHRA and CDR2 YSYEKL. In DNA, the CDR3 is TGCGCCAGCAGCCAAGATCCCAGGGCGGAGACCCAGTACTTC. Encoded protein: CASSQDPRAETQYF.